This record concerns one T cell receptor (beta chain) sequence. The germline gives CDR1 SGHNT, CDR2 YYREEE (reference sequence). The CDR3 has 14 residues. After removal of 4 bases from V and 4 bases from J, the junction contained 1 base not matched to a gene. Libraries were prepared by immunoSEQ multiplex PCR; TCRdb keeps only in-frame clonotypes and omits some of them. The sample includes 75,000 to 95,000 clones, around 93% of them seen just once. The source of the sample is a study of T cell changes during pregnancy in multiple sclerosis. This sequence joins TRBV5-4 and TRBJ2-1; 11 bases line up with TRBD2. This specimen was peripheral blood, taken in the second trimester of pregnancy. The receptor comes from a female donor with multiple sclerosis, enrolled in a pregnancy study. This chain's CDR3 is CASSGTSGYNEQFF. The CDR3 nucleotides are TGTGCCAGCAGCGGGACTAGCGGATACAATGAGCAGTTCTTC.